This record concerns one TCR beta chain sequence. These data belong to a study of blood T cell repertoires in COVID-19. About the study: Material from acute and convalescent COVID-19 was sourced from the United States, Italy and Spain.

V lost 3 bases, J lost 3 bases, and 12 bases stayed unmatched. The CDR3 is 19 residues long. Germline CDR1 and CDR2: LGHNA and YNFKEQ. TCRdb keeps only in-frame clones here, not all; method: immunoSEQ multiplex PCR. The profile shows more than 200,000 clones, under 90% of them singletons. This TCR derives from a woman of 80 years or more with COVID-19, enrolled during active disease. The J gene is TRBJ2-3, the V gene TRBV4-2; 13 bases are a match to TRBD2. Input material: peripheral blood. In nucleotides, the CDR3 is TGTGCCAGCAGCCACCTACTAGCGGGGGGGCCCGGGCGGACAGATACGCAGTATTTT. Translation: CASSHLLAGGPGRTDTQYF.